The 16 T cell receptor beta chains in this list originate from one sample, sequenced in a study of blood T cell repertoires in COVID-19. The data were produced by immunoSEQ multiplex PCR, yet TCRdb's version contains in-frame clones alone and is incomplete. The top ten clones hold less than 0.75% of a sample with around 450,000 clones, about 90% of them seen once. Sequencing was done on a sample of PBMCs or T cells enriched from blood (not recorded which). The receptors derive from a man between 18 and 29 years old who had recovered from COVID-19.

V is TRBV4-1 and J is TRBJ1-2, with D uncertain. V was clipped by 0 bases and J by 6 bases, with 11 bases between them. The CDR3 contains 14 residues. Germline values: CDR1 MGHRA, CDR2 YSYEKL. The CDR3 DNA reads TGCGCCAGCAGCCAAGATAAAAGACTACATGGCTACACCTTC. Translated, it gives CASSQDKRLHGYTF.

This clone was observed once. The chain uses TRBV7-9 and TRBJ2-3; 13 bases agree with TRBD2. Germline-derived CDR1 and CDR2 are SEHNR and FQNEAQ (reference sequence). Losses at the gene ends were 0 bases for V and 15 bases for J; bases not matched to a gene: 9. This CDR3 has 15 amino acids. The CDR3 DNA reads as TGTGCCAGCAGCTTAGCGGCTGGGACTAGCGGGACTATTTATTTT. The encoded protein is CASSLAAGTSGTIYF.

The chain joins TRBV11-2 to TRBJ1-3, with unresolved D. The V end lost 0 bases, the J end lost 2 bases, and 14 bases lay between the germline ends. Germline values: CDR1 SGHAT, CDR2 FQNNGV. The CDR3 contains 17 residues. CDR3 in amino acids: CASSLDTVRRTGNTIYF. The DNA of the CDR3 is TGTGCCAGCAGCTTAGATACAGTCCGAAGAACTGGAAACACCATATATTTT.

There are a few counts of this clone. The chain combines TRBV21-1 with TRBJ2-7; the D call of TRBD1 is as the table states it, not checked on the DNA. TRBV21-1 is classified as a pseudogene. The CDR3 consists of 19 residues. The CDR3 loop is CASSKDTDRGPDLSYEQYF. The DNA of the CDR3 is TGTGCCAGCAGCAAAGATACGGACAGGGGGCCGGACCTCTCCTACGAGCAGTACTTC.

This rearrangement joins TRBV5-1 to TRBJ1-1; the D is unclear. There are 14 residues in the CDR3. Per the germline V gene, CDR1 is SGHRS and CDR2 is YFSETQ. V was clipped by 6 bases and J by 1 base, with 13 bases between them. The CDR3 bases are TGCGCCAGCATGGGCAGTATAGGGAACACTGAAGCTTTCTTT. The encoded protein is CASMGSIGNTEAFF.

The J gene is TRBJ2-7, the V gene TRBV7-9, with D possibly being TRBD1 (5 bases). V was pared by 5 bases and J by 2 bases, with 19 bases between. Per germline, CDR1 SEHNR and CDR2 FQNEAQ (reference sequence). The CDR3 runs to 16 residues. CDR3 loop: CASSPPVAGYAYEQYF. CDR3 bases: TGTGCCAGCAGCCCCCCTGTCGCAGGGTACGCCTACGAGCAGTACTTC. The variable domain in full, with the rest retrieved from reference TRBV7-9 and TRBJ2-7, is DTGVSQNPRHKITKRGQNVTFRCDPISEHNRLYWYRQTLGQGPEFLTYFQNEAQLEKSRLLSDRFSAERPKGSFSTLEIQRTEQGDSAMYLCASSPPVAGYAYEQYFGPGTRLTVT.

The rearrangement uses TRBV6-5 and TRBJ2-2; 8 bases are shared with TRBD1. V shed 10 bases, J shed 3 bases, and the junction held 7 bases outside the gene matches. CDR1 MNHEY and CDR2 SVGAGI come from the germline V gene. The CDR3 extends over 14 amino acids. The CDR3 here is CATSKQGDTGELFF. CDR3 nucleotides: TGTGCCACCTCAAAACAGGGGGACACCGGGGAGCTGTTTTTT.

This clone has a handful of counts. J is TRBJ1-5 and V is TRBV4-1, with TRBD1 as a possible D gene (5 bases). Germline V gene sequence: CDR1 MGHRA, CDR2 YSYEKL. The V and J ends lost 1 base and 7 bases respectively, with 8 bases between them. This CDR3 has 13 amino acids. Written as DNA, the CDR3 is TGCGCCAGCAGCCAAGGACAGAGGCAGCCCCAGCATTTT. Translating gives CASSQGQRQPQHF.

The chain uses TRBV6-1 and TRBJ2-2; 7 bases line up with TRBD1. V dropped 2 bases and J dropped 4; count of bases not matched to a gene: 7. This CDR3 is built from 16 residues. Germline CDR1 reads MNHNS; CDR2 reads SASEGT. CDR3 loop: CASSEKDRKSTGELFF. The CDR3 coding sequence is TGTGCCAGCAGTGAAAAGGACAGGAAGAGCACCGGGGAGCTGTTTTTT.

J is TRBJ1-3 and V is TRBV18; 7 bases match TRBD1. The germline V gene encodes CDR1 KGHSH and CDR2 LQKENI. CDR3 length: 15 residues. With V trimmed by 6 bases and J by 0 bases, 5 bases remained unmatched. For the CDR3, the DNA is TGTGCCAGCTCGGCCACAGGGGACTCTGGAAACACCATATATTTT. Residues: CASSATGDSGNTIYF.

J is TRBJ1-2 and V is TRBV5-4; D not certain. Per germline, CDR1 SGHNT and CDR2 YYREEE (reference sequence). This CDR3 contains 14 residues. V was pared by 2 bases and J by 3 bases, with 11 bases between. This CDR3 is CASSFRSPDYGYTF. CDR3 coding DNA: TGTGCCAGCAGCTTTCGGTCCCCTGACTATGGCTACACCTTC.

The J gene is TRBJ1-4, the V gene TRBV28; possibly TRBD1 for D (5 bases). Trimming removed 5 bases from V and 7 bases from J, with 14 bases in between. There are 14 residues in the CDR3. Germline lookup yields CDR1 MDHEN and CDR2 SYDVKM. The CDR3 loop reads CASSPTGGFEKLFF. The CDR3 DNA sequence: TGTGCCAGCAGTCCAACCGGGGGGTTTGAAAAACTGTTTTTT.

This clone was detected only a few times. This rearrangement joins TRBV9 to TRBJ2-1; 7 positions match TRBD2. Germline loops: CDR1 SGDLS, CDR2 YYNGEE. The CDR3 covers 15 residues. V shed 0 bases and J 7 bases; nucleotides not matched to a gene: 7. The CDR3 protein is CASSVEGRALNEQFF. Written as DNA, the CDR3 is TGTGCCAGCAGCGTAGAAGGGAGGGCCCTAAATGAGCAGTTCTTC.

The gene calls are TRBV9 and TRBJ1-6; 9 bases fit TRBD1. V shed 0 bases, J shed 11 bases, and the junction held 3 bases outside the gene matches. Germline V gives CDR1 SGDLS, CDR2 YYNGEE. This CDR3 region has 14 residues. CDR3 sequence (DNA): TGTGCCAGCAGCGTAGTGGGACAGGGAGCACCCCTCCACTTT. This translates into CASSVVGQGAPLHF.

The genes are TRBV5-4 and TRBJ2-7; TRBD1 matches 8 bases. CDR1 SGHNT and CDR2 YYREEE come from the germline V gene (reference sequence). This CDR3 is built from 17 residues. V was clipped by 3 bases and J by 4 bases; unmatched bases: 15. CDR3 protein: CASSSTRGRDRPYEQYF. DNA of the CDR3: TGTGCCAGCAGCTCCACCCGGGGTAGGGACAGGCCTTACGAGCAGTACTTC.

This chain links TRBV12-5 with TRBJ2-3, with TRBD2 matching over 8 bases. Germline V gene data show CDR1 as LGHNT and CDR2 as FRNRAP. The V gene end was trimmed by 5 bases and the J gene end by 7 bases; junction bases not matched to a gene: 14. The CDR3 contains 16 residues. CDR3: CASGPSNLAGGYTQYF. DNA of the CDR3: TGTGCTAGTGGTCCTAGTAATCTAGCGGGCGGATATACGCAGTATTTT. Combining the CDR3 with reference TRBV12-5 and TRBJ2-3 gives the whole variable domain DARVTQTPRHKVTEMGQEVTMRCQPILGHNTVFWYRQTMMQGLELLAYFRNRAPLDDSGMPKDRFSAEMPDATLATLKIQPSEPRDSAVYFCASGPSNLAGGYTQYFGPGTRLTVL.